The rows below give T cell receptor beta chains drawn from one sample of a study of blood T cell repertoires in COVID-19. TCRdb's table, derived via immunoSEQ multiplex PCR, lists solely in-frame clones and lacks some. In the table there are 150,000 to 200,000 clones, roughly nine tenths of which are singletons. Sequences were obtained from peripheral blood. The receptors here all came from a woman in her sixties or seventies with COVID-19, enrolled during active disease. Each CDR3 is given with its conserved first and last residue. A D gene is named only where the DNA matches it firmly. The size field is filled for only some rows; it gives once, few, many or a size class.

CDR3 protein,CDR3 DNA,clone size,V gene,D gene,J gene
CASSNVASEQYF,TGTGCCAGTAGTAATGTGGCATCCGAGCAGTACTTC,-,TRBV19,-,TRBJ2-7
CASRGDRTHTEAFF,TGTGCCAGTAGGGGTGACAGGACTCACACTGAAGCTTTCTTT,few,TRBV19,-,TRBJ1-1
CASNLQGATGELFF,TGTGCCAGCAACCTTCAGGGTGCTACCGGGGAGCTGTTTTTT,-,TRBV7-2,-,TRBJ2-2
CASSSNGLAAYEQYF,TGTGCCAGCAGCTCCAACGGACTAGCGGCATACGAGCAGTACTTC,-,TRBV11-3,TRBD2,TRBJ2-7
CATSRGGTGNEQYF,TGTGCCACCAGCAGGGGGGGGACAGGGAACGAGCAGTACTTC,-,TRBV15,TRBD1,TRBJ2-7
CASSFLQGAGQPQHF,TGTGCCAGCAGCTTCCTACAGGGGGCAGGTCAGCCCCAGCATTTT,-,TRBV7-2,TRBD1,TRBJ1-5
CASSHHPSRNEQFF,TGTGCCAGCAGCCATCATCCGTCTCGGAATGAGCAGTTCTTC,once,TRBV14,-,TRBJ2-1
CATKSGNSYEQYF,TGTGCCACCAAGAGCGGTAACTCCTACGAGCAGTACTTC,few,TRBV15,-,TRBJ2-7
CASSIKGRLYEQYF,TGTGCCAGTAGTATTAAGGGGAGGCTCTACGAGCAGTACTTC,-,TRBV19,-,TRBJ2-7
CASRLTWGGSYEQYF,TGTGCCAGCAGGTTAACTTGGGGGGGATCCTACGAGCAGTACTTC,-,TRBV7-8,TRBD2,TRBJ2-7
CASGIQGYSPLHF,TGTGCCAGCGGCATACAGGGGTATTCACCCCTCCACTTT,-,TRBV25-1,TRBD1,TRBJ1-6
CASSRSTGTAESEGYLSNSPLHF,TGTGCCAGCAGTCGATCCACCGGGACAGCCGAATCGGAAGGGTATCTGTCAAATTCACCCCTCCACTTT,-,TRBV6-6,TRBD1,TRBJ1-6
CASRQTGWADTQYF,TGTGCCAGCAGACAGACAGGGTGGGCAGATACGCAGTATTTT,-,TRBV5-6,TRBD1,TRBJ2-3
CASSRYGTGYGYTF,TGTGCCAGCAGCCGATACGGGACAGGGTATGGCTACACCTTC,few,TRBV6-2/TRBV6-3,TRBD1,TRBJ1-2
CACTTGGPGEQFF,TGTGCCTGTACTACAGGGGGGCCTGGTGAGCAGTTCTTC,-,TRBV30,TRBD1,TRBJ2-1
CASSPSSGRRAGNTIYF,TGTGCCAGCAGCCCCTCCTCGGGTAGGAGGGCCGGAAACACCATATATTTT,-,TRBV7-2,-,TRBJ1-3
CASTKEGVPYEQYF,TGTGCCAGCACCAAAGAGGGCGTCCCCTACGAGCAGTACTTC,-,TRBV6-5,-,TRBJ2-7
CASTRGPGAFF,TGTGCCAGCACTAGGGGGCCAGGAGCTTTCTTT,few,TRBV21-1,-,TRBJ1-1
CASTNRGSYEQYF,TGTGCCAGCACCAATAGGGGGTCCTACGAGCAGTACTTC,-,TRBV11-2,-,TRBJ2-7
CASSMSLAGYSYEQYF,TGTGCCAGTAGTATGTCGCTAGCGGGGTACTCCTACGAGCAGTACTTC,-,TRBV19,TRBD2,TRBJ2-7
CASSDGSGAFLF,TGTGCCAGCAGTGATGGATCAGGGGCCTTTCTTTTT,-,TRBV2,-,TRBJ1-3
CASRKRAYEQYF,TGTGCAAGTCGGAAGCGGGCCTACGAGCAGTACTTC,few,TRBV12-2,-,TRBJ2-7
CASSATRDSYNEQFF,TGTGCCAGCAGTGCAACCCGGGACAGTTACAATGAGCAGTTCTTC,-,TRBV27,TRBD1,TRBJ2-1
CASSLGLAGPPYEQYF,TGCGCCAGCAGCTTGGGCCTAGCGGGACCCCCCTACGAGCAGTACTTC,once,TRBV5-1,TRBD2,TRBJ2-7
CASSAHSDSQQFF,TGTGCCAGCAGCGCTCACTCGGACAGCCAGCAGTTCTTC,-,TRBV9,-,TRBJ2-1
CASSPSTGAPYEQYF,TGTGCCAGCAGCCCCTCGACAGGGGCGCCCTACGAGCAGTACTTC,-,TRBV7-9,TRBD1,TRBJ2-7
CATSDFSGTSGTYNEQFF,TGTGCCACCAGTGATTTCTCTGGGACTAGCGGAACTTACAATGAGCAGTTCTTC,once,TRBV24-1,TRBD2,TRBJ2-1
CASSSTKTGVTGANVLTF,TGTGCCAGCAGCTCAACTAAGACAGGGGTTACTGGGGCCAACGTCCTGACTTTC,once,TRBV7-2,TRBD1,TRBJ2-6
CSVGTDTQYF,TGCAGCGTCGGCACAGATACGCAGTATTTT,-,TRBV29-1,-,TRBJ2-3
CATSGASGTLGEKLFF,TGTGCCACCAGCGGGGCGTCCGGGACATTGGGTGAAAAACTGTTTTTT,-,TRBV15,-,TRBJ1-4
CASTPGGGIGNQPQHF,TGTGCCAGCACCCCGGGAGGGGGAATCGGCAATCAGCCCCAGCATTTT,-,TRBV6-6,-,TRBJ1-5
CASSQQGWGYEETQYF,TGTGCCAGCAGCCAACAGGGTTGGGGCTATGAAGAGACCCAGTACTTC,once,TRBV7-2,-,TRBJ2-5
CASSRETGALPYEQYF,TGTGCCAGCAGCCGAGAGACAGGGGCCCTGCCGTACGAGCAGTACTTC,-,TRBV7-8,TRBD1,TRBJ2-7
CASSGGLASNEQFF,TGTGCCAGCAGCGGGGGACTAGCGAGCAATGAGCAGTTCTTC,-,TRBV7-3,TRBD2,TRBJ2-1
CAWTIPGQGKDTQYF,TGTGCCTGGACCATCCCGGGACAGGGTAAGGATACGCAGTATTTT,-,TRBV30,TRBD1,TRBJ2-3
CASRRHTGNTIYF,TGTGCCAGCAGACGACACACTGGAAACACCATATATTTT,once,TRBV28,-,TRBJ1-3
CASIGTVMNTEAFF,TGTGCCAGCATTGGGACAGTTATGAACACTGAAGCTTTCTTT,-,TRBV2,TRBD1,TRBJ1-1
CASSRSGTETQYF,TGTGCCAGCAGCCGTAGCGGGACTGAGACCCAGTACTTC,-,TRBV7-2,TRBD2,TRBJ2-5
CATSDLGTGVPSYNEQFF,TGTGCCACCAGTGATTTGGGGACAGGGGTCCCCTCCTACAATGAGCAGTTCTTC,-,TRBV24-1,TRBD1,TRBJ2-1
CASRTKPSNTEAFF,TGTGCCAGCAGGACAAAGCCATCGAACACTGAAGCTTTCTTT,once,TRBV11-3,-,TRBJ1-1
CASSYDRGQADRTGELFF,TGTGCCAGCAGTTATGATAGGGGGCAGGCGGATCGCACCGGGGAGCTGTTTTTT,-,TRBV6-2/TRBV6-3,TRBD1,TRBJ2-2
CASSQDLAGSYEQYF,TGCGCCAGCAGCCAAGATCTAGCGGGATCCTACGAGCAGTACTTC,-,TRBV4-3,TRBD2,TRBJ2-7
CASSSAGRPTYEQYF,TGTGCCAGTAGTTCGGCGGGACGCCCGACCTACGAGCAGTACTTC,few,TRBV19,-,TRBJ2-7
CASSVVPVGKLAISSYNEQFF,TGTGCCAGCAGCGTAGTCCCCGTGGGGAAACTAGCGATAAGTTCCTACAATGAGCAGTTCTTC,-,TRBV9,TRBD2,TRBJ2-1
CASSLRSSYEQYF,TGCGCCAGCAGCTTGAGGAGCTCCTACGAGCAGTACTTC,-,TRBV5-1,-,TRBJ2-7
CASSVGIFAGGKTEAFF,TGTGCCAGCAGCGTAGGAATATTTGCAGGGGGGAAAACTGAAGCTTTCTTT,-,TRBV9,TRBD1,TRBJ1-1
CASGVDRGTEAFF,TGTGCTAGTGGTGTAGACAGGGGGACTGAAGCTTTCTTT,-,TRBV12-5,TRBD1,TRBJ1-1
CASREQSTDTQYF,TGTGCCAGCAGAGAACAATCCACAGATACGCAGTATTTT,-,TRBV6-6,-,TRBJ2-3
CASASPAVSTDTQYF,TGTGCCAGCGCGTCCCCTGCGGTGAGCACAGATACGCAGTATTTT,-,TRBV28,-,TRBJ2-3
CSVGGLAGDNTGELFF,TGCAGCGTTGGAGGACTAGCGGGAGACAACACCGGGGAGCTGTTTTTT,-,TRBV29-1,TRBD2,TRBJ2-2
CASGTGNQPQHF,TGTGCCAGCGGGACAGGGAATCAGCCCCAGCATTTT,-,TRBV5-5,TRBD1,TRBJ1-5
CASSYGAARSGNTIYF,TGTGCCAGCAGTTACGGGGCCGCCCGCTCTGGAAACACCATATATTTT,-,TRBV6-6,-,TRBJ1-3